These 11 T cell receptor beta chains were sequenced from one sample in a study of OX40 agonist ivuxolimab in advanced cancers. Sequencing used immunoSEQ multiplex PCR; TCRdb keeps in-frame clones, though not all of them. The sample yields about 73,000 clones, more than 70% seen once. The specimen comprised CD4+ or CD8+ T cells sorted from blood, sampled in a trial of the OX40 agonist ivuxolimab. All receptors come from an adult with an advanced solid tumor such as melanoma, head and neck, liver or kidney cancer.

This clone has a single count. J is TRBJ2-3 and V is TRBV6-5; TRBD2 aligns across 11 bases. Germline assignment: CDR1 MNHEY and CDR2 SVGAGI. The CDR3 covers 16 residues. The J segment lost 4 bases and the V segment lost 4 bases, leaving 7 bases of the junction unmatched. The CDR3 here is CASSSSGTSGADTQYF. DNA of the CDR3: TGTGCCAGCAGTTCCTCCGGGACTAGCGGCGCAGATACGCAGTATTTT.

This chain links TRBV6-1 with TRBJ2-5; D perhaps matches TRBD2 (5 bases). V lost 2 bases, J lost 3 bases, and 13 bases lay in between. CDR1 is MNHNS, CDR2 SASEGT, per germline. The CDR3 consists of 15 residues. CDR3 bases: TGTGCCAGCAGTGAACCTAGCACTATTAAAGAGACCCAGTACTTC. As protein: CASSEPSTIKETQYF.

CDR3 region: CASSKAVRSGNTIYF. CDR3 nucleotide sequence: TGTGCCAGCTCGAAGGCAGTCCGCTCTGGAAACACCATATATTTT. The J gene is TRBJ1-3, the V gene TRBV18; D remains ambiguous. The CDR3 loop spans 15 amino acids. Germline V gene data show CDR1 as KGHSH and CDR2 as LQKENI. V was shortened by 6 bases and J by 0 bases, with 12 bases between the two germline ends.

The chain carries TRBV6-5 and TRBJ2-7, with D possibly being TRBD2 (6 bases). V shed 4 bases and J shed 0 bases, with 10 bases lying between them. Germline CDR1 reads MNHEY; CDR2 reads SVGAGI. The CDR3 consists of 14 residues. DNA of the CDR3: TGTGCCAGCAGTTCGGCCGGGAGCTCCTACGAGCAGTACTTC. As protein: CASSSAGSSYEQYF.

This clone was counted once. V and J are TRBV5-1 and TRBJ1-1; D perhaps matches TRBD1 (5 bases). Germline V lookup: CDR1 SGHRS, CDR2 YFSETQ. The CDR3 extends over 14 amino acids. The V end lost 0 bases, the J end lost 5 bases, and 11 bases lay between the germline ends. CDR3 coding DNA: TGCGCCAGCAGCTTGGAGGAGGGGCGGACTGAAGCTTTCTTT. It is translated as CASSLEEGRTEAFF.

Points on this clone: One junction end disagrees with the germline gene, perhaps due to a read error. The rearrangement joins TRBV5-5 to TRBJ2-1; D is undetermined. Germline values: CDR1 SGHKS, CDR2 YYEKEE (reference sequence). This CDR3 has 12 amino acids. The CDR3 region has the DNA TGTACCAGCAGCTTGGCTAACAATGAGCAGTTCTTC. Its translation is CTSSLANNEQFF.

Here the CDR3 DNA reads TGTGCCAGCAGTTACTCCGACTCCGCAGGGGGCAATGAGCAGTTCTTC. Translating it yields CASSYSDSAGGNEQFF. This rearrangement joins TRBV6-5 to TRBJ2-1; 7 bases align to TRBD1. CDR3 length: 16 amino acids. The J segment lost 6 bases and the V segment lost 0 bases, leaving 8 bases of the junction unmatched. Germline V gives CDR1 MNHEY, CDR2 SVGAGI.

V gene TRBV18 combines with J gene TRBJ2-2; 14 bases map to TRBD2. Germline V CDR1 and CDR2: KGHSH, LQKENI. CDR3 length: 17 residues. Unmatched junction bases numbered 10, after V lost 6 bases and J lost 7 bases. CDR3 protein: CASSPGTSGRGIGELFF. The CDR3 DNA reads TGTGCCAGCTCTCCCGGGACTAGCGGGAGAGGGATCGGGGAGCTGTTTTTT.

The chain combines TRBV6-1 with TRBJ2-5, with D possibly matching TRBD1 (5 bases). This CDR3 has 13 amino acids. Trimming shortened V by 8 bases and J by 1 base, and 11 bases separated the two germline ends. The germline V gene has CDR1 MNHNS and CDR2 SASEGT. The CDR3 reads CASGRQPQETQYF. In DNA form, the CDR3 reads TGTGCCAGCGGCAGACAGCCCCAAGAGACCCAGTACTTC.

V is TRBV7-9 and J is TRBJ1-1; D is unresolved. The V end lost 2 bases, the J end lost 0 bases, and 7 bases lay between the germline ends. The CDR3 is 14 residues long. The germline CDR1 and CDR2 sequences are SEHNR and FQNEAQ (reference sequence). The CDR3 coding sequence is TGTGCCAGCAGCTTAAGTAGAATGAACACTGAAGCTTTCTTT. Its translation: CASSLSRMNTEAFF. Full variable domain (outside the CDR3, taken from reference TRBV7-9 and TRBJ1-1): DTGVSQNPRHKITKRGQNVTFRCDPISEHNRLYWYRQTLGQGPEFLTYFQNEAQLEKSRLLSDRFSAERPKGSFSTLEIQRTEQGDSAMYLCASSLSRMNTEAFFGQGTRLTVV.

This chain connects TRBV30 to TRBJ1-5, with TRBD1 as a possible D gene (6 bases). The CDR3 sequence is 16 residues long. Trimming removed 0 bases at V and 2 bases at J, with 14 bases between. The germline gives CDR1 GTSNPN, CDR2 SVGIG (reference sequence). CDR3 DNA sequence: TGTGCCTGGAGTGTAAGGGGGGGAGGTGGCAATCAGCCCCAGCATTTT. Amino acids: CAWSVRGGGGNQPQHF.